A selection of T cell receptor beta chains follows, all from one sample in a study of T cells in localized non-small cell lung cancer. The method was immunoSEQ multiplex PCR; TCRdb's version includes in-frame clones alone and lacks a portion of them. The table records roughly 4,700 clones, 32% of them present only once. The sample here was lung tumor tissue, taken before any cancer treatment. Source of these receptors: a woman aged 35 to 75 with stage II squamous cell lung carcinoma. Each CDR3 is given with its conserved first and last residue. A D gene is named only where the DNA matches it firmly. Clone size is stated in some rows and not others, as once, few, many or a class when expanded.

v_gene,d_gene,abundance,j_gene,CDR3aa,CDR3nt
TRBV28,TRBD2,.,TRBJ2-1,CASFAGGKNINEQFF,TGTGCCAGCTTTGCGGGAGGGAAGAACATCAATGAGCAGTTCTTC
TRBV11-3,TRBD2,few,TRBJ2-1,CASSLRSGGLANEQFF,TGTGCCAGCAGCTTGAGGTCGGGAGGATTGGCCAATGAGCAGTTCTTC
TRBV6-8,TRBD2,few,TRBJ2-1,CASRPSGRDSYNEQFF,TGTGCCAGCAGGCCCAGCGGGAGGGACTCCTACAATGAGCAGTTCTTC
TRBV19,.,.,TRBJ1-1,CASTIQGRTEAFF,TGTGCCAGTACCATCCAGGGTAGGACTGAAGCTTTCTTT
TRBV10-3,TRBD1,.,TRBJ1-2,CASWAGWTGNGYTF,TGTGCCAGCTGGGCGGGCTGGACAGGGAATGGCTACACCTTC
TRBV28,.,.,TRBJ2-1,CASSLPSYNEQFF,TGTGCCAGCAGTCTACCCTCCTACAATGAGCAGTTCTTC
TRBV19,TRBD1,few,TRBJ1-2,CASRGQLNYGYTF,TGTGCCAGCCGGGGACAGTTAAACTATGGCTACACCTTC
TRBV18,.,.,TRBJ1-3,CASSRAGDIGNTIYF,TGTGCCAGCTCACGGGCGGGGGACATCGGAAACACCATATATTTT
TRBV12-5,TRBD2,.,TRBJ2-1,CAIISGSSYNEQFF,TGTGCCATCATTAGCGGGAGCTCCTACAATGAGCAGTTCTTC
TRBV6-8,TRBD1,few,TRBJ2-7,CAIGGGRGYEQYF,TGTGCCATCGGTGGGGGCAGGGGGTACGAGCAGTACTTC
TRBV6-7,.,few,TRBJ2-6,CASSERWDGSPTF,TGTGCCAGCAGTGAACGCTGGGACGGTTCTCCGACTTTC
TRBV11-3,.,many,TRBJ1-5,CASSFVQGPSQPQHF,TGTGCCAGCAGCTTCGTCCAGGGACCTAGTCAGCCCCAGCATTTT
TRBV7-6,TRBD1,.,TRBJ1-1,CASSLGTGGWTEAFF,TGTGCCAGCAGCTTGGGAACAGGGGGCTGGACTGAAGCTTTCTTT
TRBV10-2,.,.,TRBJ1-1,CASSTLGGRTEAFF,TGCGCCAGCAGTACTCTGGGAGGTCGGACTGAAGCTTTCTTT
TRBV29-1,.,.,TRBJ2-1,CSVSPWDTYNEQFF,TGCAGCGTTAGCCCCTGGGACACATACAATGAGCAGTTCTTC